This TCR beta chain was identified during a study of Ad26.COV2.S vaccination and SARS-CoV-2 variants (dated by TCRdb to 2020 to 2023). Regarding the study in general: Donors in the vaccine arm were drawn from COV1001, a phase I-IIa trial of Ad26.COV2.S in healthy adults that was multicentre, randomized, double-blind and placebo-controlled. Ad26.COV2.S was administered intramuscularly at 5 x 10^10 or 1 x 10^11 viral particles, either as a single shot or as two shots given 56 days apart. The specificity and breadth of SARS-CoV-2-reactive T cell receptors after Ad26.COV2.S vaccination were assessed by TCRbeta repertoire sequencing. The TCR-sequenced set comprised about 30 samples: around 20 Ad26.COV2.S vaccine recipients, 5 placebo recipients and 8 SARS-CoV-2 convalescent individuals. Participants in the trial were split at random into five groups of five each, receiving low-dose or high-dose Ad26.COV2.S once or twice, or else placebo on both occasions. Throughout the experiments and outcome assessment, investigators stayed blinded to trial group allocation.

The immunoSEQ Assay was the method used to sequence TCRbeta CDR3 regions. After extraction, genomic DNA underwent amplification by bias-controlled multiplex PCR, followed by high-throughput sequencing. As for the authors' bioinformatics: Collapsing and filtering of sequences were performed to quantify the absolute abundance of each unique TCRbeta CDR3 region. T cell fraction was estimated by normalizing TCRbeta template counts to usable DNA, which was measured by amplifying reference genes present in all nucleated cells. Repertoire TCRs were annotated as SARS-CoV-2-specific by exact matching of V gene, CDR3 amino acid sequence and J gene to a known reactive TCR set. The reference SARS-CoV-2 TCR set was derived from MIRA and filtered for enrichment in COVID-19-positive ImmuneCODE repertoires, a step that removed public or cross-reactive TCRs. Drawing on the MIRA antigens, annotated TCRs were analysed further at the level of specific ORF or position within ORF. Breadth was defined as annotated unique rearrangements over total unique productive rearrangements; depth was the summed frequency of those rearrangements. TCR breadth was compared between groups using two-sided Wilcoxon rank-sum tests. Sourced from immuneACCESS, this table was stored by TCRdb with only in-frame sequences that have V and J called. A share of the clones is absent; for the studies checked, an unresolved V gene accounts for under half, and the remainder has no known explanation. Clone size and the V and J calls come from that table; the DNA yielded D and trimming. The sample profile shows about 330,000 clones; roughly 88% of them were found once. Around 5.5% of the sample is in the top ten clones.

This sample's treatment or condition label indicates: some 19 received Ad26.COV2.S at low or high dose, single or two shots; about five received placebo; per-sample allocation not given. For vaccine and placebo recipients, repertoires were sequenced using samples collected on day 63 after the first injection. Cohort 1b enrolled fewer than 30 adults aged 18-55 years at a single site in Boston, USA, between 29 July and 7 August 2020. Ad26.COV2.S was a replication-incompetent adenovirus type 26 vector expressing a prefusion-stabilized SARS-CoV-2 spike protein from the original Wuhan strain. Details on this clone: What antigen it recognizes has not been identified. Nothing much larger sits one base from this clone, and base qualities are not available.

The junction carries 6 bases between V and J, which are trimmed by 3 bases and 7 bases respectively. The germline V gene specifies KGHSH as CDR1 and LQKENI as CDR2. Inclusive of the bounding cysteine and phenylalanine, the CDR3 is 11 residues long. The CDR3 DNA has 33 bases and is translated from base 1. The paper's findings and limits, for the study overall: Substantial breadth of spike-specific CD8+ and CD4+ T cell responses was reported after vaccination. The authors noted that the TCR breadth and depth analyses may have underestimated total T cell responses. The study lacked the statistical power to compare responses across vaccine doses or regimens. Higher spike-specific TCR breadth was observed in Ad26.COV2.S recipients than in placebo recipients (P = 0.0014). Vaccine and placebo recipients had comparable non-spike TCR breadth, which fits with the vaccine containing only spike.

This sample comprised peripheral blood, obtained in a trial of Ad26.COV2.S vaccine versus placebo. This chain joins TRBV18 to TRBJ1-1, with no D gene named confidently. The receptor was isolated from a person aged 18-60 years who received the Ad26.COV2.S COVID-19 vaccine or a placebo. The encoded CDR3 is CASSPEYEAFF. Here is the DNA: TGTGCCAGCTCACCGGAATATGAAGCTTTCTTT.